This T cell receptor (beta chain) derives from a study of early T cells in non-severe SARS-CoV-2 infection. Overall study: The chains were unpaired, and the sequenced material was bulk RNA from unsorted whole blood.

The protocol attached unique molecular identifiers to individual cDNA molecules. Each CDR3 protein is one row after TCRdb ran MiXCR on the 5' RACE reads. This sample has more than 65,000 distinct CDR3 sequences, with around an eighth found just once. The ends were cut back, 7 bases at V and 5 bases at J, with 15 bases in the middle. There are 12 residues in the CDR3. Germline CDR1 SQVTM, CDR2 ANQGSEA. This clonotype has only a few counts. Material: whole blood. The TCR comes from an adult who was a healthcare worker with PCR-confirmed SARS-CoV-2 infection or an uninfected control (not recorded which). The chain joins TRBV29-1 to TRBJ2-7; no definite D call. The CDR3 protein is CSGIVGINEQYF. CDR3 in DNA: TGCAGCGGGATTGTGGGTATCAACGAGCAGTACTTC.